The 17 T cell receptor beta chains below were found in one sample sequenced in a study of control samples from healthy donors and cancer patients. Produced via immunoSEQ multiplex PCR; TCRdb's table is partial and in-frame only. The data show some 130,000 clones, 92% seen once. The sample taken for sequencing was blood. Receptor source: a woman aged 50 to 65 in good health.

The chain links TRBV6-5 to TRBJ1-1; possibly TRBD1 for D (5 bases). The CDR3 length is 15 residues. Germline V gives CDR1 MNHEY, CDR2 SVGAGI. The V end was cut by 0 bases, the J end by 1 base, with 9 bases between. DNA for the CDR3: TGTGCCAGCAGTTACTCGATCCAGGGGAACACTGAAGCTTTCTTT. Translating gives CASSYSIQGNTEAFF.

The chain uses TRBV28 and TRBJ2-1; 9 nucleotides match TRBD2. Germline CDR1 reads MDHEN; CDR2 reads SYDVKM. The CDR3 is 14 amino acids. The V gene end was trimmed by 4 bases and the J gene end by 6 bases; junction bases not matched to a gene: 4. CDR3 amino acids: CASSWGTSRNEQFF. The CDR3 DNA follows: TGTGCCAGCAGTTGGGGGACTAGCCGCAATGAGCAGTTCTTC.

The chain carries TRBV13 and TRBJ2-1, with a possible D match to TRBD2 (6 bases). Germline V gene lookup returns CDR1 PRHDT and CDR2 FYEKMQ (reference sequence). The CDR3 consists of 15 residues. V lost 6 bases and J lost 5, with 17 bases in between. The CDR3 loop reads CASRIGLAPNNEQFF. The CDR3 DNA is TGTGCCAGCAGAATAGGGCTAGCGCCCAACAATGAGCAGTTCTTC.

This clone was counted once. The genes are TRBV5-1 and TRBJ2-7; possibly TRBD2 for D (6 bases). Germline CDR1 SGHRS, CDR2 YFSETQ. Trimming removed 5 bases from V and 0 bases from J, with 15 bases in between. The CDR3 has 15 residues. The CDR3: CASSPTRMSSYEQYF. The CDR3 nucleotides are TGCGCCAGCAGTCCGACTAGGATGAGCTCCTACGAGCAGTACTTC.

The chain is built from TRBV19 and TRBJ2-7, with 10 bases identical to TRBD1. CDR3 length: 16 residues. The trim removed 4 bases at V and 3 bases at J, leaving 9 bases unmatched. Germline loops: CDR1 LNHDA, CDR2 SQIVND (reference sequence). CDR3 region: CASSTRDRGSGYEQYF. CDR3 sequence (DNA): TGTGCCAGTAGTACTCGGGACAGGGGTTCGGGCTACGAGCAGTACTTC.

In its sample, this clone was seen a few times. In DNA form, the CDR3 reads TGTGCCAGCACCCCGCCTCAGGGGTCTGGGGCCAACGTCCTGACTTTC. This translates into CASTPPQGSGANVLTF. The chain couples TRBV27 to TRBJ2-6, with a possible D match to TRBD1 (6 bases). The CDR3 has 16 residues. The ends were cut back, 7 bases at V and 1 base at J, with 14 bases in the middle. Looked up from germline, CDR1 is MNHEY and CDR2 is SMNVEV (reference sequence).

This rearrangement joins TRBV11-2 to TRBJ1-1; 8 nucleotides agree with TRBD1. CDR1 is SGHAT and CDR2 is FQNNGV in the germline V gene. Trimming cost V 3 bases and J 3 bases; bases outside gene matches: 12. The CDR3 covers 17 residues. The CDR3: CASSLRTGQGRDTEAFF. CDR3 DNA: TGTGCCAGCAGCTTGAGGACCGGACAGGGTAGAGACACTGAAGCTTTCTTT.

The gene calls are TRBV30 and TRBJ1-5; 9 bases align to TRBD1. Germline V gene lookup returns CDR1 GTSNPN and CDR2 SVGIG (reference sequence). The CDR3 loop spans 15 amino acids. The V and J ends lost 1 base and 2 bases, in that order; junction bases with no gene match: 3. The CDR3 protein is CAWSGQGVGNQPQHF. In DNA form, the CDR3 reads TGTGCCTGGAGTGGACAGGGGGTTGGCAATCAGCCCCAGCATTTT.

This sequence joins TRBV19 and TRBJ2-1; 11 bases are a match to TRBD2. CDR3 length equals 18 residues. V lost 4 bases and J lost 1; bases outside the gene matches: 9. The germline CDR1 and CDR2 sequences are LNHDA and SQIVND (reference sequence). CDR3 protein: CASSRKGTSGPSYNEQFF. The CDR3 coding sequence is TGTGCCAGTAGTAGGAAGGGGACTAGCGGCCCATCCTACAATGAGCAGTTCTTC.

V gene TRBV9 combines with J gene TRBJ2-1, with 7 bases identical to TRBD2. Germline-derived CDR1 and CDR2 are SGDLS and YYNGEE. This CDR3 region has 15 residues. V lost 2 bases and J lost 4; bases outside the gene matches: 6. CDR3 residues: CASSVQGAGYNEQFF. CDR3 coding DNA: TGTGCCAGCAGCGTCCAGGGAGCGGGGTACAATGAGCAGTTCTTC.

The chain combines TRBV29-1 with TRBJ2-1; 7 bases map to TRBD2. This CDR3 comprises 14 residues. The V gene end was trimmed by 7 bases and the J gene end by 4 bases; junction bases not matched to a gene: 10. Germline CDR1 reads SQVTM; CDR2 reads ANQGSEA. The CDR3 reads CSATQRGLYNEQFF. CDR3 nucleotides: TGCAGCGCTACCCAGCGGGGACTTTACAATGAGCAGTTCTTC.

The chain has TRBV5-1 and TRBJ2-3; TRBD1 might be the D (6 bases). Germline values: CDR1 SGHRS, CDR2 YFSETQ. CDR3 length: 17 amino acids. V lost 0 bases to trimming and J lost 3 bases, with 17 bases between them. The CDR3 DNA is TGCGCCAGCAGCTTGGTGAGTCAGGGGTTACGGACAGATACGCAGTATTTT. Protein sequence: CASSLVSQGLRTDTQYF.

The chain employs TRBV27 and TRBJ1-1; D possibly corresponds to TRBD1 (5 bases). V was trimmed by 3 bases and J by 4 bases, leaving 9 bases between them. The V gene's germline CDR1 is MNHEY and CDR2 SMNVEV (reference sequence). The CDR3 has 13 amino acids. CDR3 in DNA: TGTGCCAGCAGTTTTTGGGGGGGCACTGAAGCTTTCTTT. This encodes CASSFWGGTEAFF.

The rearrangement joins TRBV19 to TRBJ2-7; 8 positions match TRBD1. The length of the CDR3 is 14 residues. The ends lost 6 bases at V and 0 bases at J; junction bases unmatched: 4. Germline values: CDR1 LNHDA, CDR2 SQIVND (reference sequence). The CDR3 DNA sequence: TGTGCCAGTAGCAGGACAGGGTACTCCTACGAGCAGTACTTC. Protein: CASSRTGYSYEQYF.

For the CDR3, the DNA is TGCAGCGTTGAAGTCAGCGGGGGGAACATTCAGTACTTC. Encoded protein: CSVEVSGGNIQYF. The chain is built from TRBV29-1 and TRBJ2-4; TRBD2 aligns across 9 bases. Trimming removed 1 base from V and 7 bases from J; junction bases left unmatched: 2. Germline V lookup: CDR1 SQVTM, CDR2 ANQGSEA. The CDR3 loop spans 13 amino acids.

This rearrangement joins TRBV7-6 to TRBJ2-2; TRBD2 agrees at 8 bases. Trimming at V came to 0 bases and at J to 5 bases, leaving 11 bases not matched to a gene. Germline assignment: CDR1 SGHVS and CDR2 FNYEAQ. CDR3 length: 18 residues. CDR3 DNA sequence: TGTGCCAGCAGCTTAGCTCTGGGAGGTAGCGGGGCTACCGGGGAGCTGTTTTTT. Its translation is CASSLALGGSGATGELFF.

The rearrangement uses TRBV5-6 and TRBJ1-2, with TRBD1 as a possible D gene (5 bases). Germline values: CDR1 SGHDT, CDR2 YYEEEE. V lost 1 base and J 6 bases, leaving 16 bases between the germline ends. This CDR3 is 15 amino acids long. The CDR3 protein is CASSLRGAEWDGYTF. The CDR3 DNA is TGTGCCAGCAGCTTGCGAGGGGCTGAGTGGGATGGCTACACCTTC. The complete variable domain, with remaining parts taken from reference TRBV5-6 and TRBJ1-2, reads DAGVTQSPTHLIKTRGQQVTLRCSPKSGHDTVSWYQQALGQGPQFIFQYYEEEERQRGNFPDRFSGHQFPNYSSELNVNALLLGDSALYLCASSLRGAEWDGYTFGSGTRLTVV.